One and the same sample provided the 5 T cell receptor beta chains below, sequenced in a study of OX40 agonist ivuxolimab in advanced cancers. Receptors were amplified or captured by the immunoSEQ multiplex PCR assay. This is the immuneACCESS table as TCRdb keeps it, with only in-frame sequences that have V and J called. A part of the clones is gone; compared with another copy, unresolved V genes explain less than half, and the rest is unexplained. This sample has roughly 70,000 clones in its table, and 80% to 90% of those were observed once. Approximately 8% of the sample is in the top ten clones. This material consisted of CD4+ or CD8+ T cells sorted from blood, taken in a trial of the OX40 agonist ivuxolimab. The receptor source for this set is an adult with an advanced solid tumor such as melanoma, head and neck, liver or kidney cancer.

This rearrangement joins TRBV11-3 to TRBJ2-5; possibly TRBD1 for D (6 bases). The CDR3 contains 14 residues. Germline loops: CDR1 SGHNT, CDR2 YENEEA. Between the trimmed V and J ends, which lost 3 bases and 0 bases, there was a span of 8 bases. This CDR3 reads CASSFRDNQETQYF. CDR3 sequence (DNA): TGTGCCAGCAGCTTCCGGGACAACCAAGAGACCCAGTACTTC.

The V gene is TRBV5-1, the J gene TRBJ1-1; 7 nucleotides match TRBD1. V was pared by 0 bases and J by 10 bases, with 3 bases of the junction left unmatched. Germline CDR1 and CDR2: SGHRS and YFSETQ. This CDR3 comprises 12 residues. The DNA for the CDR3 is TGCGCCAGCAGCTTGGAGACAGGGATAGCTTTCTTT. This translates into CASSLETGIAFF. The complete variable domain, with remaining parts taken from reference TRBV5-1 and TRBJ1-1, reads KAGVTQTPRYLIKTRGQQVTLSCSPISGHRSVSWYQQTPGQGLQFLFEYFSETQRNKGNFPGRFSGRQFSNSRSEMNVSTLELGDSALYLCASSLETGIAFFGQGTRLTVV.

The rearrangement joins TRBV7-9 to TRBJ2-4; tentatively, D is TRBD1 (6 bases). Per the germline V gene, CDR1 is SEHNR and CDR2 is FQNEAQ (reference sequence). The CDR3 spans 15 residues. Trimming took 1 base from V and 8 from J, leaving 15 bases between them. This CDR3 is CASSLGGRAGDIQYF. CDR3 in DNA: TGTGCCAGCAGCTTAGGTGGAAGGGCAGGGGACATTCAGTACTTC.

The rearrangement uses TRBV5-8 and TRBJ1-2, with D possibly being TRBD1 (5 bases). This CDR3 is built from 13 residues. Germline CDR1 is SGHTS and CDR2 is YDEGEE. V gave up 1 base and J gave up 8 bases, with 12 bases separating them. For the CDR3, the DNA is TGTGCCAGCAGCTTGTCACAGGTCCAGGGCTACACCTTC. As protein: CASSLSQVQGYTF. Supplemented by reference TRBV5-8 and TRBJ1-2, the full variable domain reads EAGVTQSPTHLIKTRGQQATLRCSPISGHTSVYWYQQALGLGLQFLLWYDEGEERNRGNFPPRFSGRQFPNYSSELNVNALELEDSALYLCASSLSQVQGYTFGSGTRLTVV.

The rearrangement joins TRBV7-8 to TRBJ1-5; 9 positions match TRBD1. The CDR3 runs 18 residues. Per germline, CDR1 SGHVS and CDR2 FQNEAQ. J gave up 3 bases and V 0 bases, and 9 bases lay outside the gene matches. CDR3 region: CASSLAPRQGVYNQPQHF. The CDR3 nucleotides read TGTGCCAGCAGCTTAGCCCCAAGACAGGGGGTGTACAATCAGCCCCAGCATTTT.